This TCR beta chain was identified during a study of blood T cell repertoires in COVID-19. CDR1 is SGHTA and CDR2 is FQGNSA in the germline V gene. Germline trimming cut 6 bases from V and 10 bases from J; bases unmatched to any gene: 14. This CDR3 is 15 amino acids long. Per the original data handling: Amplifying reference gene primers gave estimates of nucleated cell counts. TCRdb's table, derived via immunoSEQ multiplex PCR, lists solely in-frame clones and lacks some. D and trimming were read from the DNA, whereas the V and J calls and clone size are those reported in that table. The sample shows 30,000 or so clones, around 89% of them seen only once.

The chain couples TRBV7-2 to TRBJ2-1; 8 bases line up with TRBD2. The clonotype comes from a man aged 60 to 69 with active COVID-19. The source material was peripheral blood. The CDR3 sequence is CASRRPGLGSGEQFF. DNA for the CDR3: TGTGCCAGCAGACGACCGGGACTAGGGTCCGGGGAGCAGTTCTTC.